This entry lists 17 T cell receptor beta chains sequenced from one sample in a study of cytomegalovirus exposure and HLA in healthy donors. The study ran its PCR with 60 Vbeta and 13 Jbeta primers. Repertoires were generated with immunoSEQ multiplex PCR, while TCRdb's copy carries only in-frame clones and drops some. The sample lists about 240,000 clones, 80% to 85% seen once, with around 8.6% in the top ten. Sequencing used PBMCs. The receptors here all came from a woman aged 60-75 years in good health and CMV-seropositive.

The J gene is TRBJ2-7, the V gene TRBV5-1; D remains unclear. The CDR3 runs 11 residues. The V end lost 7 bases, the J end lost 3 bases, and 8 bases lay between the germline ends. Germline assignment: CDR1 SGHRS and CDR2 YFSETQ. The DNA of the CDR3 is TGCGCCAGCGGAGAACGCTACGAGCAGTACTTC. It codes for CASGERYEQYF.

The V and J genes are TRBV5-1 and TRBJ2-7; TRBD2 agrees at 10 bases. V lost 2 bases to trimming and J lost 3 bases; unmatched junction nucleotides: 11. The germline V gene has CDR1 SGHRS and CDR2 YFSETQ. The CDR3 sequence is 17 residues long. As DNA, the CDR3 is TGCGCCAGCAGCTTAACCCGGACTAGCGGAGTTTACTACGAGCAGTACTTC. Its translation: CASSLTRTSGVYYEQYF.

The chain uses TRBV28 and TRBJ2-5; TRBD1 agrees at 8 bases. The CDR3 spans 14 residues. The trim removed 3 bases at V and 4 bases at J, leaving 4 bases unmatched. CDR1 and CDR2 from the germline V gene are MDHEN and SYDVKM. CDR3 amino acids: CASSFLQGVETQYF. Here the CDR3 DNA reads TGTGCCAGCAGTTTTCTACAGGGGGTAGAGACCCAGTACTTC.

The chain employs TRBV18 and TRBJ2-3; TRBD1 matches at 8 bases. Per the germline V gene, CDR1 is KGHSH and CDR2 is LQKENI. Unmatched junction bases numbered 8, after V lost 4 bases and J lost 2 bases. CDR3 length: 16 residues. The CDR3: CASSLSLQGATDTQYF. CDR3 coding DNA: TGTGCCAGCTCACTAAGTTTGCAGGGGGCCACAGATACGCAGTATTTT.

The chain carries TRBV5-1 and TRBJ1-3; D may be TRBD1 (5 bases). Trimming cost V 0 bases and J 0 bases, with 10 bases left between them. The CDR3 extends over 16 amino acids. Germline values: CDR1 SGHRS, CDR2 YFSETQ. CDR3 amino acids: CASSLATGDSGNTIYF. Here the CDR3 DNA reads TGCGCCAGCAGCTTGGCTACAGGAGACTCTGGAAACACCATATATTTT.

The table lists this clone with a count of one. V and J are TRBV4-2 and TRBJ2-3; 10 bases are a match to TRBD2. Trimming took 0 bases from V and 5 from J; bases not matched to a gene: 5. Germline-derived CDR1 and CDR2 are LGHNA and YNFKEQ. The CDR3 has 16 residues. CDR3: CASSQESGRARDTQYF. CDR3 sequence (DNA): TGTGCCAGCAGCCAAGAGAGCGGGAGGGCCAGAGATACGCAGTATTTT.

CDR3 sequence: CAISDATGERYTF. CDR3 nucleotide sequence: TGTGCCATCAGCGACGCGACAGGGGAACGCTACACCTTC. The chain employs TRBV10-3 and TRBJ1-2, with 8 positions matching TRBD1. The V gene's germline CDR1 is ENHRY and CDR2 SYGVKD. Unmatched junction bases numbered 9, after V lost 6 bases and J lost 9 bases. The CDR3 loop spans 13 amino acids.

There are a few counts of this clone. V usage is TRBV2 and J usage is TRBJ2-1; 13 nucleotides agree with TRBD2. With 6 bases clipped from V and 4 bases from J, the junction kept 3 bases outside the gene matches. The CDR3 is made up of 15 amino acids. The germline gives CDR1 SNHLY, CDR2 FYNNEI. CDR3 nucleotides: TGTGCCAGCAGACTAGCGGGAGGGGGTTACAATGAGCAGTTCTTC. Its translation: CASRLAGGGYNEQFF.

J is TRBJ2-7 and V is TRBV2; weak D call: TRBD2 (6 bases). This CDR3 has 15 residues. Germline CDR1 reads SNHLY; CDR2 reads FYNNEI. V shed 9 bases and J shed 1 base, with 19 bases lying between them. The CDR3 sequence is CASARDSGYSYEQYF. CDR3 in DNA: TGTGCCAGTGCCCGGGACTCCGGTTATTCCTACGAGCAGTACTTC.

This chain's CDR3 is CASSGQPNTGELFF. The CDR3 DNA sequence: TGTGCCAGCAGCGGACAGCCGAACACCGGGGAGCTGTTTTTT. This chain links TRBV7-9 with TRBJ2-2; D is perhaps TRBD1 (6 bases). The germline V and J ends were trimmed by 5 bases and 0 bases, with 7 bases remaining between them. The germline gives CDR1 SEHNR, CDR2 FQNEAQ (reference sequence). The CDR3 runs to 14 residues.

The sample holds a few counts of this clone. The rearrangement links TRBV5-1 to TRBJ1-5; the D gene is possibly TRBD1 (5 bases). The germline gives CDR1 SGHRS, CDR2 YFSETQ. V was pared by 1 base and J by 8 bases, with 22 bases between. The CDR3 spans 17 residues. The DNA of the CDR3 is TGCGCCAGCAGCTTGCCTGCGGCAGGGATCGTGGTGAAGCCCCAGCATTTT. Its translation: CASSLPAAGIVVKPQHF.

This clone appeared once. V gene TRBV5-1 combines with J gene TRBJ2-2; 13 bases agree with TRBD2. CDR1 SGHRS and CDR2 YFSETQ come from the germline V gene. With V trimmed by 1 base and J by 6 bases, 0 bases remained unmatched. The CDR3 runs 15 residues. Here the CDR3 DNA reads TGCGCCAGCAGCTTGACTAGCGGGAGGGCCGGGGAGCTGTTTTTT. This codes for CASSLTSGRAGELFF.

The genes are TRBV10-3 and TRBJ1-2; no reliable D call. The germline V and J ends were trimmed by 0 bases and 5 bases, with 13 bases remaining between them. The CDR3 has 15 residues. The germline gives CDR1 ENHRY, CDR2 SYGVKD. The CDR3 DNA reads TGTGCCATCAGTGAGTCGAAAGGGAGACTTTATGGCTACACCTTC. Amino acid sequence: CAISESKGRLYGYTF.

The CDR3 loop reads CASSYVRGPNTEAFF. The CDR3 bases are TGTGCCAGCAGTTACGTCAGGGGCCCGAACACTGAAGCTTTCTTT. The chain couples TRBV6-6 to TRBJ1-1; perhaps TRBD1 as D (6 bases). The V gene's germline CDR1 is MNHNY and CDR2 SVGAGI (reference sequence). Trimming removed 2 bases from V and 1 base from J, with 11 bases in between. The length of the CDR3 is 15 residues.

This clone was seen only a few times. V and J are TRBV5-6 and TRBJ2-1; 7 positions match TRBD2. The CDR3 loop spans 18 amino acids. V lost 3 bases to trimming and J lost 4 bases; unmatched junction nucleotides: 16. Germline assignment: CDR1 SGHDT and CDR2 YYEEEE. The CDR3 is CASSSLTVAGRRYNEQFF. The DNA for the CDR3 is TGTGCCAGCAGCTCCCTGACCGTAGCGGGCCGGAGGTACAATGAGCAGTTCTTC.

The CDR3 DNA reads as TGTGCCAGGACCGGGATCCGCGGGACTGAAGCTTTCTTT. It encodes CARTGIRGTEAFF. The chain joins TRBV2 to TRBJ1-1; D unclear. The CDR3 is 13 residues long. The V gene lost 9 bases and the J gene lost 5 bases, with 16 bases spanning the gap. Germline loops: CDR1 SNHLY, CDR2 FYNNEI. Complete variable domain (other parts from reference TRBV2 and TRBJ1-1): EPEVTQTPSHQVTQMGQEVILRCVPISNHLYFYWYRQILGQKVEFLVSFYNNEISEKSEIFDDQFSVERPDGSNFTLKIRSTKLEDSAMYFCARTGIRGTEAFFGQGTRLTVV.

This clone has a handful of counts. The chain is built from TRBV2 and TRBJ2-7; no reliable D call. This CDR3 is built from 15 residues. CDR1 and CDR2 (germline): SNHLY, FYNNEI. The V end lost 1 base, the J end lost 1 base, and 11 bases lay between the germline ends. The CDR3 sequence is CASSEVRGGSYEQYF. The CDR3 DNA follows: TGTGCCAGCAGTGAAGTTCGTGGCGGATCCTACGAGCAGTACTTC.